This TCR beta chain appears in the sequencing data of a study of control samples from healthy donors and cancer patients. Sequencing used immunoSEQ multiplex PCR; TCRdb keeps in-frame clones, though not all of them. This sample yields around 84,000 clones, of which 91% are seen a single time; more than 15% belongs to the top ten. This CDR3 is built from 15 residues. The germline V gene encodes CDR1 MNHEY and CDR2 SVGAGI. Trimming at V came to 6 bases and at J to 2 bases, leaving 10 bases not matched to a gene. The chain recombines TRBV6-5 with TRBJ2-7; TRBD1 aligns across 7 bases. Sequencing used blood. The TCR comes from a man aged 25 to 40 in good health. As DNA, the CDR3 is TGTGCCAGCAGCCAATACCGGACAGGCCCCTACGAGCAGTACTTC. This translates into CASSQYRTGPYEQYF.